The 21 T cell receptor beta chains reported below all come from one sample, sequenced in a study of T cells after yellow fever vaccination. Via MiXCR, TCRdb re-called the 5' RACE reads, giving one row per CDR3 protein. This sample has about 320,000 distinct CDR3 sequences, with 4% to 5.5% found just once. Here the sequenced sample was PBMCs, taken 15 days after the yellow fever booster vaccination. These receptors were obtained from a man between 18 and 29 years old who received the YFV17D yellow fever vaccine.

This clonotype occurred a few times. One end of the junction fails to match germline, which may point to a read error. Written as DNA, the CDR3 is TGTGCCAGCAGTTACACCGTAACCCTTAGCGATCAGCCCCAGCATTTT. Protein product: CASSYTVTLSDQPQHF. V usage is TRBV6-6 and J usage is TRBJ1-5; D call uncertain. The germline CDR1 and CDR2 sequences are MNHNY and SVGAGI (reference sequence). The CDR3 is made up of 16 amino acids.

The rearrangement joins TRBV4-1 to TRBJ2-7; D may be TRBD1 (6 bases). V shed 4 bases and J shed 3 bases, with 10 bases lying between them. Germline CDR1 is MGHRA and CDR2 is YSYEKL. CDR3 length: 13 amino acids. The CDR3 region is CASSREQGYEQYF. The CDR3 nucleotides read TGCGCCAGCAGCCGCGAACAGGGCTACGAGCAGTACTTC.

This clonotype turned up a few times. This chain uses TRBV18 with TRBJ2-7; D is uncertain. CDR3 size: 14 residues. CDR1 KGHSH and CDR2 LQKENI come from the germline V gene. The V end was cut by 4 bases, the J end by 4 bases, with 14 bases between. The chain's CDR3 is CASSQDQVGYEQYV. CDR3 coding DNA: TGTGCCAGCTCACAGGACCAGGTCGGGTACGAGCAGTACGTC.

In its sample, this clonotype was seen many times. The chain carries TRBV6-2 or TRBV6-3 and TRBJ2-7; D might be TRBD2 (6 bases). The CDR3 sequence is 12 residues long. V lost 7 bases to trimming and J lost 5 bases, with 12 bases between them. Germline CDR1 and CDR2: MNHEY and SVGEGT. CDR3 loop: CASTTWGDEQYV. The CDR3 nucleotides read TGTGCCAGCACAACGTGGGGGGACGAGCAGTACGTC.

This clonotype was counted ten times or more. The rearrangement uses TRBV7-6 and TRBJ2-7; no reliable D call. The CDR3 loop spans 12 amino acids. Germline V gene lookup returns CDR1 SGHVS and CDR2 FNYEAQ. V lost 5 bases to trimming and J lost 2 bases, with 7 bases between them. As DNA, the CDR3 is TGTGCCAGCAGCGATGGGACCTACGAGCAGTACTTC. Translating it yields CASSDGTYEQYF.

The chain links TRBV7-2 to TRBJ2-2; TRBD1 is a possible D gene (6 bases). This CDR3 region has 20 residues. CDR1 SGHTA and CDR2 FQGNSA come from the germline V gene. The V and J ends lost 5 bases and 1 base respectively, with 26 bases between them. The CDR3 DNA follows: TGTGCCAGCAGCCCACCCCCACGGGACATATTTTGGTTGAACACCGGGGAGCTGTTTTTT. Encoded protein: CASSPPPRDIFWLNTGELFF. Variable domain in full (rest from reference TRBV7-2 and TRBJ2-2): GAGVSQSPSNKVTEKGKDVELRCDPISGHTALYWYRQSLGQGLEFLIYFQGNSAPDKSGLPSDRFSAERTGGSVSTLTIQRTQQEDSAVYLCASSPPPRDIFWLNTGELFFGEGSRLTVL.

This clonotype was seen repeatedly, ten times or more. V is TRBV5-1 and J is TRBJ1-2, with D unresolved. The CDR3 contains 13 residues. V was cut by 4 bases and J by 8 bases, with 15 bases left in between. CDR1 and CDR2 (germline): SGHRS, YFSETQ. As DNA, the CDR3 is TGCGCCAGCAGCCCCGGGAGTCCTTGGGGCTACACCTTC. Residues: CASSPGSPWGYTF. The full variable domain, completed using reference TRBV5-1 and TRBJ1-2, is KAGVTQTPRYLIKTRGQQVTLSCSPISGHRSVSWYQQTPGQGLQFLFEYFSETQRNKGNFPGRFSGRQFSNSRSEMNVSTLELGDSALYLCASSPGSPWGYTFGSGTRLTVV.

The gene calls are TRBV20-1 and TRBJ1-2; TRBD1 matches 7 bases. Germline CDR1 and CDR2: DFQATT and SNEGSKA (reference sequence). The CDR3 contains 14 residues. After removal of 2 bases from V and 4 bases from J, the junction contained 7 bases not matched to a gene. As DNA, the CDR3 is TGCAGTGCTAGAACCGACAGGGTGGTCTATGGCTACACCTTC. This sequence encodes CSARTDRVVYGYTF.

This clonotype was detected a few times. V gene TRBV28 combines with J gene TRBJ1-1; a weak D match, TRBD1 (6 bases). V shed 5 bases and J shed 3 bases, with 16 bases lying between them. In germline, CDR1 is MDHEN, CDR2 SYDVKM. This CDR3 comprises 15 residues. This CDR3 is CASSPRYRAYTEAFF. The CDR3 nucleotides are TGTGCCAGCAGTCCCAGATACAGGGCATACACTGAAGCTTTCTTT. The complete variable domain, with remaining parts taken from reference TRBV28 and TRBJ1-1, reads DVKVTQSSRYLVKRTGEKVFLECVQDMDHENMFWYRQDPGLGLRLIYFSYDVKMKEKGDIPEGYSVSREKKERFSLILESASTNQTSMYLCASSPRYRAYTEAFFGQGTRLTVV.

This clonotype was detected only a few times. An end of the junction does not agree with germline; a read error may underlie this. The rearrangement joins TRBV12-3 or TRBV12-4 to TRBJ1-5; possible D gene TRBD1, 6 bases. The CDR3 has 16 amino acids. For the CDR3, the DNA is TGTGCCAGCAGCTTAGACCCGCAGGGGAACAATCAGCCCCAGCATTTT. It encodes CASSLDPQGNNQPQHF.

This clonotype has a count of ten or more. This CDR3 reads CAIRASVSYEQYV. In DNA form, the CDR3 reads TGTGCCATCAGGGCATCAGTCTCCTACGAGCAGTACGTC. J is TRBJ2-7 and V is TRBV10-3; D unclear. The CDR3 loop spans 13 amino acids. Germline V gene lookup returns CDR1 ENHRY and CDR2 SYGVKD. Trimming pared 6 bases from V and 0 bases from J, leaving 9 bases between.

This clonotype has a count of ten or more. The chain is built from TRBV12-3 or TRBV12-4 and TRBJ2-2; D may be TRBD2 (6 bases). The CDR3 spans 16 residues. Trimming shortened V by 10 bases and J by 2 bases, and 20 bases separated the two germline ends. This CDR3 is CATPPQRGGNTGELFF. CDR3 sequence (DNA): TGTGCCACCCCACCCCAGAGGGGAGGAAACACCGGGGAGCTGTTTTTT.

This clonotype was counted at least ten times. The V gene is TRBV5-1, the J gene TRBJ2-7, with D maybe TRBD1 (6 bases). CDR1 is SGHRS, CDR2 YFSETQ, per germline. Trimming left V 2 bases short and J 2 bases short, with 17 bases between. This CDR3 spans 16 amino acids. CDR3 in DNA: TGCGCCAGCAGCTTTCTCCTGGAGACAGGACCCTACGAGCAGTACTTC. Residues: CASSFLLETGPYEQYF. Looking up the rest from reference TRBV5-1 and TRBJ2-7 gives the full variable domain: KAGVTQTPRYLIKTRGQQVTLSCSPISGHRSVSWYQQTPGQGLQFLFEYFSETQRNKGNFPGRFSGRQFSNSRSEMNVSTLELGDSALYLCASSFLLETGPYEQYFGPGTRLTVT.

This clonotype came up many times. The genes are TRBV11-3 and TRBJ2-1, with 8 bases lining up with TRBD2. Germline V gives CDR1 SGHNT, CDR2 YENEEA. V lost 3 bases to trimming and J lost 6 bases; unmatched junction nucleotides: 7. The CDR3 spans 15 residues. CDR3 sequence (DNA): TGTGCCAGCAGCTTCGGGGGGGGAGCGAGCAATGAGCAGTTCTTC. Protein product: CASSFGGGASNEQFF. The full variable domain, completed using reference TRBV11-3 and TRBJ2-1, is EAGVVQSPRYKIIEKKQPVAFWCNPISGHNTLYWYLQNLGQGPELLIRYENEEAVDDSQLPKDRFSAERLKGVDSTLKIQPAELGDSAVYLCASSFGGGASNEQFFGPGTRLTVL.

The sample holds a few counts of this clonotype. The rearrangement joins TRBV7-9 to TRBJ2-5; no reliable D call. V was pared by 2 bases and J by 1 base, with 8 bases between. Per the germline V gene, CDR1 is SEHNR and CDR2 is FQNEAQ (reference sequence). CDR3 length: 14 residues. CDR3: CASSLFNVQETQYF. CDR3 in DNA: TGTGCCAGCAGCTTATTTAACGTCCAAGAGACCCAGTACTTC.

In this sample, this clonotype turned up many times. The chain has TRBV24-1 and TRBJ2-1; TRBD1 aligns across 7 bases. CDR3 length: 18 residues. Germline V gives CDR1 KGHDR, CDR2 SFDVKD. The junction had 10 bases not matched to a gene; V was cut back by 3 bases and J by 0 bases. CDR3 bases: TGTGCCACCAGTGATGGGTCCGGGACAGCGAGCTCCTACAATGAGCAGTTCTTC. It encodes CATSDGSGTASSYNEQFF.

The sample holds many counts of this clonotype. The genes are TRBV7-2 and TRBJ2-3, with D uncertain. V was pared by 0 bases and J by 4 bases, with 8 bases between. Germline assignment: CDR1 SGHTA and CDR2 FQGNSA. The CDR3 spans 14 residues. CDR3 nucleotide sequence: TGTGCCAGCAGCTTAGCAGGTTATGCAGATACGCAGTATTTT. Residues: CASSLAGYADTQYF.

This clonotype was picked up many times. This rearrangement joins TRBV5-6 to TRBJ1-1; maybe TRBD1 (5 bases). Germline V gene data show CDR1 as SGHDT and CDR2 as YYEEEE. The CDR3 extends over 16 amino acids. V gave up 4 bases and J gave up 2 bases, with 18 bases separating them. As DNA, the CDR3 is TGTGCCAGCAGCCGTTTATCCGGGACGGAAAACACTGAAGCTTTCTTT. Its protein product is CASSRLSGTENTEAFF. The whole variable domain, filled in from reference TRBV5-6 and TRBJ1-1, reads DAGVTQSPTHLIKTRGQQVTLRCSPKSGHDTVSWYQQALGQGPQFIFQYYEEEERQRGNFPDRFSGHQFPNYSSELNVNALLLGDSALYLCASSRLSGTENTEAFFGQGTRLTVV.

The chain carries TRBV29-1 and TRBJ2-5; 7 nucleotides align to TRBD1. The CDR3 is made up of 12 amino acids. CDR1 and CDR2 (germline): SQVTM, ANQGSEA. The V gene end was trimmed by 8 bases and the J gene end by 3 bases; junction bases not matched to a gene: 6. The CDR3 nucleotides are TGCAGCTCGGGCGACAGGGAAGAGACCCAGTACTTC. Amino acids: CSSGDREETQYF.

This clonotype was seen at least ten times. The chain joins TRBV7-2 to TRBJ2-1, with TRBD1 matching over 7 bases. Germline loops: CDR1 SGHTA, CDR2 FQGNSA. J was trimmed by 2 bases and V by 5 bases; bases with no gene match: 9. This CDR3 has 16 amino acids. The CDR3, as DNA: TGTGCCAGCAGCACCTCTACAGGGGTCCCCTACAATGAGCAGTTCTTC. This gives the protein CASSTSTGVPYNEQFF.

The chain employs TRBV12-3 or TRBV12-4 and TRBJ1-6; 8 nucleotides align to TRBD1. V was pared by 6 bases and J by 9 bases, with 10 bases of the junction left unmatched. The CDR3 extends over 15 amino acids. DNA for the CDR3: TGTGCCAGCAGACCGGGACAGGCCTTCGGTTCACCCCTCCACTTT. This translates into CASRPGQAFGSPLHF.